Following are 25 T cell receptor beta chains from one sample sequenced in a study of cytomegalovirus exposure and HLA in healthy donors. In the PCR, 60 Vbeta and 13 Jbeta primers were used. TCRdb keeps only in-frame clones here, not all; method: immunoSEQ multiplex PCR. The table includes about 130,000 clones, roughly 82% detected once. The sample taken for sequencing was PBMCs. The receptors derive from a male donor in good health and CMV-seropositive.

The V call is TRBV7-6, the J call TRBJ2-3; TRBD2 aligns across 13 bases. CDR1 is SGHVS and CDR2 is FNYEAQ in the germline V gene. The V and J ends lost 5 bases and 5 bases, in that order; junction bases with no gene match: 4. There are 15 residues in the CDR3. The CDR3 sequence is CASSPTSGRIDTQYF. The CDR3, as DNA: TGTGCCAGCAGCCCGACTAGCGGGAGGATAGATACGCAGTATTTT. Complete variable domain (other parts from reference TRBV7-6 and TRBJ2-3): GAGVSQSPRYKVTKRGQDVALRCDPISGHVSLYWYRQALGQGPEFLTYFNYEAQQDKSGLPNDRFSAERPEGSISTLTIQRTEQRDSAMYRCASSPTSGRIDTQYFGPGTRLTVL.

The genes are TRBV6-5 and TRBJ2-1, with 9 positions matching TRBD1. The J segment lost 8 bases and the V segment lost 0 bases, leaving 5 bases of the junction unmatched. The CDR3 consists of 15 residues. CDR1 is MNHEY and CDR2 is SVGAGI in the germline V gene. As DNA, the CDR3 is TGTGCCAGCAGTTACTCGGGACAGGGCTTGTATGAGCAGTTCTTC. Protein: CASSYSGQGLYEQFF.

This chain links TRBV11-1 with TRBJ1-1; 7 bases are shared with TRBD1. Germline trimming cut 9 bases from V and 2 bases from J; bases unmatched to any gene: 6. The CDR3 sequence is 13 residues long. Germline V gives CDR1 SGHAT, CDR2 FQDESV (reference sequence). CDR3 loop: CASLDRSNTEAFF. The CDR3 bases are TGTGCCAGTCTGGACAGGTCAAACACTGAAGCTTTCTTT.

For this clone: The junction does not match germline at one end; this may be a read error. The chain employs TRBV7-9 and TRBJ1-4, with D hard to call. The CDR3 length is 11 residues. Per germline, CDR1 SEHNR and CDR2 FQNEAQ (reference sequence). The CDR3 loop is CSSSSYEKLFF. DNA of the CDR3: TGTTCCAGCAGTTCCTATGAAAAACTGTTTTTT.

This rearrangement joins TRBV10-3 to TRBJ1-1; D might be TRBD1 (6 bases). Germline V gives CDR1 ENHRY, CDR2 SYGVKD. The germline V and J ends were trimmed by 6 bases and 1 base, with 12 bases remaining between them. CDR3 length: 14 residues. CDR3 sequence reads: CAISSGVGNTEAFF. The CDR3 DNA reads as TGTGCCATCAGCTCAGGGGTTGGGAACACTGAAGCTTTCTTT.

The CDR3 loop reads CASSSYNEQFF. CDR3 coding DNA: TGTGCCAGTAGTTCTTACAATGAGCAGTTCTTC. This chain uses TRBV19 with TRBJ2-1; D gene unclear. Between the trimmed V and J ends, which lost 5 bases and 4 bases, there was a span of 3 bases. The V gene's germline CDR1 is LNHDA and CDR2 SQIVND (reference sequence). The CDR3 totals 11 residues.

This clone was seen only a few times. The CDR3 region has the DNA TGTGCCAGCAGTTACTCACTAGCGGGAGAGTATACGCAGTATTTT. Amino acid sequence: CASSYSLAGEYTQYF. The chain joins TRBV6-6 to TRBJ2-3; TRBD2 matches 11 bases. Per the germline V gene, CDR1 is MNHNY and CDR2 is SVGAGI (reference sequence). With V trimmed by 0 bases and J by 7 bases, 3 bases remained unmatched. The CDR3 is made up of 15 amino acids.

The V and J genes are TRBV28 and TRBJ1-5; tentative D call: TRBD1 (6 bases). The germline V and J ends were trimmed by 6 bases and 7 bases, with 16 bases remaining between them. The CDR3 length is 14 residues. CDR1 MDHEN and CDR2 SYDVKM come from the germline V gene. CDR3 sequence (DNA): TGTGCCAGCAGGCTATCAGGGGAGGGACAGCCCCAGCATTTT. It codes for CASRLSGEGQPQHF.

This clone came up a few times. The chain recombines TRBV28 with TRBJ1-4; 8 nucleotides agree with TRBD1. V shed 3 bases, J shed 5 bases, and the junction held 5 bases outside the gene matches. Germline V gene data show CDR1 as MDHEN and CDR2 as SYDVKM. The CDR3 is made up of 15 amino acids. For the CDR3, the DNA is TGTGCCAGCAGTTTCGTGGACAGGGTGAATGAAAAACTGTTTTTT. Translated, it gives CASSFVDRVNEKLFF.

The rearrangement uses TRBV5-1 and TRBJ2-7; D is unresolved. The V end lost 0 bases, the J end lost 3 bases, and 10 bases lay between the germline ends. Per the germline V gene, CDR1 is SGHRS and CDR2 is YFSETQ. The CDR3 is 14 amino acids. The CDR3 spells CASSLGQAYYEQYF. As DNA, the CDR3 is TGCGCCAGCAGCTTGGGGCAGGCCTACTACGAGCAGTACTTC.

J is TRBJ2-5 and V is TRBV19; TRBD2 matches at 10 bases. Matching the DNA end better, TRBJ2-7 makes the J call doubtful. CDR3 length equals 16 residues. The germline V gene has CDR1 LNHDA and CDR2 SQIVND (reference sequence). CDR3 loop: CASSIRLAGASYEQYF. The DNA for the CDR3 is TGTGCCAGTAGTATAAGGCTAGCGGGAGCGTCCTACGAGCAGTACTTC.

The genes are TRBV19 and TRBJ1-5, with TRBD1 matching 9 bases. Germline trimming cut 6 bases from V and 3 bases from J; bases unmatched to any gene: 6. Germline-derived CDR1 and CDR2 are LNHDA and SQIVND (reference sequence). CDR3 length: 15 residues. The CDR3 nucleotides are TGTGCCAGTAGCCAACAGGGGGCGTTCAATCAGCCCCAGCATTTT. Translating it yields CASSQQGAFNQPQHF. The whole variable domain, filled in from reference TRBV19 and TRBJ1-5, reads DGGITQSPKYLFRKEGQNVTLSCEQNLNHDAMYWYRQDPGQGLRLIYYSQIVNDFQKGDIAEGYSVSREKKESFPLTVTSAQKNPTAFYLCASSQQGAFNQPQHFGDGTRLSIL.

The V gene is TRBV6-6, the J gene TRBJ2-3; TRBD1 is a possible D gene (5 bases). Germline lookup yields CDR1 MNHNY and CDR2 SVGAGI (reference sequence). This CDR3 is built from 13 residues. Trimming took 4 bases from V and 5 from J, leaving 10 bases between them. CDR3 nucleotide sequence: TGTGCCAGCAGTTCCAGGGTTATAGATACGCAGTATTTT. Protein product: CASSSRVIDTQYF.

The chain couples TRBV5-1 to TRBJ2-4; weak D call: TRBD2 (7 bases). Trimming removed 6 bases at V and 7 bases at J, with 17 bases between. CDR3 length equals 14 residues. CDR1 SGHRS and CDR2 YFSETQ come from the germline V gene. CDR3 coding DNA: TGCGCCAGCACCCTAGGGGGAGGGCGGAACATTCAGTACTTC. Encoded protein: CASTLGGGRNIQYF.

This clone was recorded only once. V usage is TRBV28 and J usage is TRBJ2-7; D ambiguous. V dropped 6 bases and J dropped 1 base, with 13 bases sitting between them. The CDR3 is made up of 14 amino acids. The V gene's germline CDR1 is MDHEN and CDR2 SYDVKM. CDR3 DNA: TGTGCCAGCAGCCTCGGGTCTGGATCCTACGAGCAGTACTTC. Protein: CASSLGSGSYEQYF.

V is TRBV5-1 and J is TRBJ2-1; TRBD2 matches at 12 bases. This CDR3 comprises 17 residues. The V segment lost 2 bases and the J segment 7 bases; nucleotides outside the gene matches: 10. Germline CDR1 and CDR2: SGHRS and YFSETQ. The CDR3 loop reads CASSLTPTSGSRNEQFF. DNA for the CDR3: TGCGCCAGCAGCTTAACCCCGACTAGCGGGAGCCGGAATGAGCAGTTCTTC.

This clone showed up just a few times. The genes are TRBV6-5 and TRBJ2-3; a possible D gene is TRBD1 (5 bases). Germline CDR1 MNHEY, CDR2 SVGAGI. The ends were cut back, 0 bases at V and 3 bases at J, with 7 bases in the middle. CDR3 length equals 14 residues. CDR3 DNA: TGTGCCAGCAGTTACTCGACAGAGACAGATACGCAGTATTTT. Amino acid sequence: CASSYSTETDTQYF.

CDR3 in amino acids: CASSQGGGVRNEKLFF. DNA of the CDR3: TGTGCCAGCAGTCAAGGCGGGGGGGTGCGTAATGAAAAACTGTTTTTT. This chain connects TRBV6-1 to TRBJ1-4; D is possibly TRBD1 (5 bases). The CDR3 consists of 16 residues. Trimming shortened V by 5 bases and J by 4 bases, and 17 bases separated the two germline ends. Per germline, CDR1 MNHNS and CDR2 SASEGT.

The CDR3 loop reads CASSQDGSVESDTQYF. CDR3 nucleotides: TGCGCCAGCAGCCAAGACGGGTCTGTCGAGTCGGATACGCAGTATTTT. The chain links TRBV4-3 to TRBJ2-3; D is undetermined. The V gene's germline CDR1 is LGHNA and CDR2 YSLEER. V was clipped by 0 bases and J by 6 bases, with 16 bases between them. This CDR3 is 16 amino acids long.

The rearrangement joins TRBV2 to TRBJ2-5, with 9 nucleotides matching TRBD2. The CDR3 is made up of 17 amino acids. The junction had 20 bases not matched to a gene; V was cut back by 4 bases and J by 11 bases. The V gene's germline CDR1 is SNHLY and CDR2 FYNNEI. This CDR3 is CASSAVAGGPHGLKQYF. Written as DNA, the CDR3 is TGTGCCAGCAGTGCGGTGGCGGGAGGGCCCCACGGTTTGAAGCAGTACTTC.

The chain joins TRBV19 to TRBJ1-4; a possible D gene is TRBD1 (6 bases). Germline-derived CDR1 and CDR2 are LNHDA and SQIVND (reference sequence). Trimming took 3 bases from V and 7 from J, leaving 15 bases between them. The CDR3 runs 15 residues. The CDR3 DNA reads as TGTGCCAGTAGTATCGGACAGACCAGGGGTGAAAAACTGTTTTTT. This gives the protein CASSIGQTRGEKLFF.

V and J are TRBV10-3 and TRBJ1-1; 7 nucleotides line up with TRBD1. Germline CDR1 and CDR2: ENHRY and SYGVKD. V lost 0 bases to trimming and J lost 8 bases; unmatched junction nucleotides: 6. CDR3 length: 14 residues. DNA for the CDR3: TGTGCCATCAGTGAGTCCGGACAGGTGGGAGAAGCTTTCTTT. Amino acid sequence: CAISESGQVGEAFF.

The chain employs TRBV6-4 and TRBJ2-2; 9 bases match TRBD2. The CDR3 sequence is 14 residues long. The V and J ends lost 5 bases and 6 bases, in that order; junction bases with no gene match: 4. Germline V CDR1 and CDR2: MRHNA, SNTAGT. The CDR3 nucleotides are TGTGCCAGCAGTCCGGGACTAGCATCCGGGGAGCTGTTTTTT. Translated: CASSPGLASGELFF.

In DNA form, the CDR3 reads TGTGCCAGCAGCGGACTAGCGGAGGGTTACGAGCAGTACTTC. Its protein product is CASSGLAEGYEQYF. The V call is TRBV5-6, the J call TRBJ2-7, with 10 bases fitting TRBD2. The CDR3 sequence is 14 residues long. Looked up from germline, CDR1 is SGHDT and CDR2 is YYEEEE. V was clipped by 4 bases and J by 4 bases; unmatched bases: 5.

J is TRBJ2-7 and V is TRBV19, with D possibly TRBD2 on 6 matching bases. The CDR3 contains 14 residues. The V end lost 6 bases, the J end lost 6 bases, and 18 bases lay between the germline ends. CDR1 and CDR2 (germline): LNHDA, SQIVND (reference sequence). The CDR3 here is CASSAGGRGLEQYF. CDR3 bases: TGTGCCAGTAGCGCTGGGGGGAGAGGGCTCGAGCAGTACTTC.